What follows describes a single T cell receptor beta chain. What it recognizes is unknown. Each CDR3 protein is one row after TCRdb ran MiXCR on the 5' RACE reads. In the table there are just over 300,000 distinct CDR3 sequences, roughly a fifth of which are singletons. The V and J ends lost 0 bases and 7 bases, in that order; junction bases with no gene match: 8. The CDR3 is made up of 15 amino acids. Germline V CDR1 and CDR2: MNHEY, SVGAGI. The sample belongs to a study of T-cell memory formation after mild COVID-19. Notes on the study in general: A balance of CD4 and CD8 characterized clones contracting day 15 to 85, whereas later expanders leaned CD4+.

Sequencing was done on a sample of PBMCs or a T cell subset sorted from them (not recorded which). The receptor was derived from a man between 18 and 35 years old who had mild COVID-19 (a few samples of this study predate the infection). Cell type and time point are not known. This chain links TRBV6-5 with TRBJ1-2; 7 bases align to TRBD1. CDR3 DNA: TGTGCCAGCAGTTACTCGATCGACAGGGAGGGTGGCTACACCTTC. This codes for CASSYSIDREGGYTF.